Listed below are T cell receptor beta chains from one sample, sequenced in a study of radiotherapy plus CTLA-4 blockade in lung cancer. The table came from immunoSEQ multiplex PCR; TCRdb's copy has only in-frame clones and leaves some out. The sample contains 85,000 to 100,000 clones, 85% to 90% of which appear only once. Sample: peripheral blood, taken from a patient treated with radiotherapy plus ipilimumab. Receptors were obtained from a human donor with non-small cell lung cancer that progressed on radiotherapy plus ipilimumab. Both conserved end residues are trimmed from each CDR3. Fields, in order: V gene, J gene, CDR3 protein.

>TRBV9|TRBJ2-7
ASSVGWGTREQY
>TRBV20-1|TRBJ1-2
SAAELGFT
>TRBV19|TRBJ2-7
ASSIAAASYEQY
>TRBV7-8|TRBJ2-7
ASSLPIAGDIGTPSYEQY
>TRBV28|TRBJ2-3
ASTDGTQGDTQY
>TRBV12-5|TRBJ1-2
ASGLAARGGLGYT
>TRBV7-2|TRBJ2-5
ASSHPGGGKTQY
>TRBV28|TRBJ2-5
ASRILAGVGETQY
>TRBV19|TRBJ1-3
ASSTVLDSGNTIY
>TRBV4-3|TRBJ2-3
ASSPGGGLARTDTQY
>TRBV4-2|TRBJ1-4
ASSATRATNEKLF
>TRBV28|TRBJ2-7
ASLGALYEQY
>TRBV5-5|TRBJ1-2
ASSLGADGYGYT
>TRBV7-9|TRBJ2-2
ASSLTSPNTGELF
>TRBV6-5|TRBJ2-3
ASSSPDTQY
>TRBV11-3|TRBJ2-7
ASSFDGQNYEQY
>TRBV5-1|TRBJ1-2
ASSPLNRNYGYT
>TRBV27|TRBJ2-5
ASSFRRGETQY
>TRBV2|TRBJ2-1
ASSERAGGIAGNEQF
>TRBV2|TRBJ2-3
ASSVQRGGLDTQY
>TRBV7-9|TRBJ2-7
ASSPRRRRVH
>TRBV25-1|TRBJ2-3
ASSEQGGRTDTQY
>TRBV19|TRBJ2-3
ASSMRTDTQY
>TRBV27|TRBJ1-5
ASSRWGQPQH
>TRBV6-6|TRBJ2-5
ASTGETKTQY
>TRBV6-5|TRBJ1-1
ASSYRETGNTEAF
>TRBV25-1|TRBJ2-5
ASSEWPSGRAQETQY
>TRBV6-5|TRBJ2-7
ASSPGLHSYEQY